Below are 10 T cell receptor beta chains sequenced from a single sample in a study of blood T cell repertoires in COVID-19. Assay: immunoSEQ multiplex PCR; the TCRdb copy retains only in-frame clones and omits some. The data contain 150,000 to 200,000 clones, approximately 79% of them singletons. The sequencing input was peripheral blood. All receptors come from a woman aged 60-70 years with COVID-19, enrolled during active disease.

This chain links TRBV5-4 with TRBJ2-3, with 8 nucleotides matching TRBD1. This CDR3 region has 13 residues. Germline V gene sequence: CDR1 SGHNT, CDR2 YYREEE (reference sequence). V was pared by 6 bases and J by 3 bases, with 3 bases of the junction left unmatched. CDR3 in DNA: TGTGCCAGCATCGACAGGGGTACAGATACGCAGTATTTT. This translates into CASIDRGTDTQYF. Full variable domain (rest looked up from reference TRBV5-4 and TRBJ2-3): ETGVTQSPTHLIKTRGQQVTLRCSSQSGHNTVSWYQQALGQGPQFIFQYYREEENGRGNFPPRFSGLQFPNYSSELNVNALELDDSALYLCASIDRGTDTQYFGPGTRLTVL.

In its sample, this clone was seen a few times. The chain couples TRBV5-1 to TRBJ1-2; D may be TRBD1 (6 bases). Deletions cut 3 bases from V and 4 bases from J, with 13 bases between. Looked up from germline, CDR1 is SGHRS and CDR2 is YFSETQ. This CDR3 has 14 residues. This CDR3 is CASSSRGSVYGYTF. As DNA, the CDR3 is TGCGCCAGCAGCTCCAGGGGCTCCGTCTATGGCTACACCTTC.

The V call is TRBV28, the J call TRBJ2-3; D perhaps matches TRBD2 (6 bases). The CDR3 totals 13 residues. Germline CDR1 MDHEN, CDR2 SYDVKM. The V end lost 2 bases, the J end lost 6 bases, and 9 bases lay between the germline ends. Here the CDR3 DNA reads TGTGCCAGCAGTTTAGGGGGGAGGGATACGCAGTATTTT. This translates into CASSLGGRDTQYF.

The chain carries TRBV30 and TRBJ2-3; D unclear. The CDR3 length is 13 residues. Germline CDR1 GTSNPN, CDR2 SVGIG (reference sequence). V was cut by 4 bases and J by 4 bases, with 12 bases left in between. CDR3 coding DNA: TGTGCCTGGAACCCCACTTACTCAGATACGCAGTATTTT. Translating gives CAWNPTYSDTQYF.

The gene calls are TRBV2 and TRBJ2-7; possibly TRBD2 for D (6 bases). Germline lookup yields CDR1 SNHLY and CDR2 FYNNEI. With 6 bases removed from V and 2 bases from J, the gap between germline ends came to 11 bases. The CDR3 spans 13 residues. This CDR3 is CASSGGVTYEQYV. The CDR3 DNA sequence: TGTGCCAGCAGCGGCGGGGTTACCTACGAGCAGTACGTC.

The V and J genes are TRBV14 and TRBJ2-2; D is possibly TRBD1 (5 bases). CDR1 and CDR2 from the germline V gene are SGHDN and FVKESK. This CDR3 contains 16 residues. V lost 1 base to trimming and J lost 1 base, with 10 bases between them. CDR3 loop: CASSQGSDRNTGELFF. CDR3 DNA sequence: TGTGCCAGCAGCCAAGGAAGCGACAGGAACACCGGGGAGCTGTTTTTT.

The genes are TRBV5-5 and TRBJ2-7; no clear D. CDR3 size: 14 residues. The germline CDR1 and CDR2 sequences are SGHKS and YYEKEE (reference sequence). Trimming pared 5 bases from V and 3 bases from J, leaving 15 bases between. CDR3 sequence (DNA): TGTGCCAGCAGTATTTCCCTGGCTGGCTACGAGCAGTACTTC. This gives the protein CASSISLAGYEQYF.

The genes are TRBV15 and TRBJ1-1; 7 bases agree with TRBD1. In germline, CDR1 is LNHNV, CDR2 YYDKDF (reference sequence). The CDR3 spans 16 residues. The J segment lost 3 bases and the V segment lost 1 base, leaving 8 bases of the junction unmatched. CDR3 in amino acids: CATSRARGAIDTEAFF. As DNA, the CDR3 is TGTGCCACCAGCAGAGCCAGGGGGGCTATAGACACTGAAGCTTTCTTT.

In this sample, this clone turned up many times. CDR3 coding DNA: TGCGCCAGCAGTGCCGGACTGGAGGGGACCCAGTACTTC. It codes for CASSAGLEGTQYF. The chain joins TRBV10-1 to TRBJ2-5, with D perhaps TRBD2 (6 bases). Trimming cost V 4 bases and J 7 bases, with 13 bases left between them. Germline V gene lookup returns CDR1 WNHNN and CDR2 SYGVQD (reference sequence). The CDR3 consists of 13 residues.

The rearrangement links TRBV7-2 to TRBJ2-7; TRBD2 is a possible D gene (6 bases). The CDR3 covers 14 residues. V was cut by 1 base and J by 0 bases, with 7 bases left in between. The germline V gene has CDR1 SGHTA and CDR2 FQGNSA. The CDR3 sequence: CASSLEEGSYEQYF. The CDR3, as DNA: TGTGCCAGCAGCTTAGAGGAGGGCTCCTACGAGCAGTACTTC.